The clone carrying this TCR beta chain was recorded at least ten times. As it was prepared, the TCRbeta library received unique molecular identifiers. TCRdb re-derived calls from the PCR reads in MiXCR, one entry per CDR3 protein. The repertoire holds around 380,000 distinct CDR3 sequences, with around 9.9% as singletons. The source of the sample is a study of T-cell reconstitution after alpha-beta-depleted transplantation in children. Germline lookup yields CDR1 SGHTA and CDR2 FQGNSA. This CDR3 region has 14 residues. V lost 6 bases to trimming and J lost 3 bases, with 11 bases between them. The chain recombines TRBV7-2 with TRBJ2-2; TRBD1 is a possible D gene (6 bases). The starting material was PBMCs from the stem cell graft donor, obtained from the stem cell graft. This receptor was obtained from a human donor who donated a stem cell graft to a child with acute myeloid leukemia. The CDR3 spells CASSKQGYTGELFF. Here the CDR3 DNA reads TGTGCCAGCAGTAAACAGGGATACACCGGGGAGCTGTTTTTT.